This T cell receptor (beta chain) emerged from a study of blood T cell repertoires in COVID-19. Germline CDR1 and CDR2: ENHRY and SYGVKD. The V end lost 3 bases, the J end lost 3 bases, and 18 bases lay between the germline ends. The CDR3 contains 17 residues. Those enrolled, adults aged about 18 to 89 years, came from roughly 22 US areas. Assignment of participants to cohorts was predicated upon participant-reported clinical history. Donors in Cohort 3 counted as recovered after two negative PCRs, clearance, or symptom resolution. How the authors handled the data: Estimates of nucleated cell counts were drawn from the amplification of reference gene primers. Clones were read by immunoSEQ multiplex PCR, and TCRdb kept only the in-frame ones, dropping some. The V and J calls and the clone size are those of that table, but D and trimming were determined from the DNA. The sample consists of about 310,000 clones, roughly 86% of them appearing once.

This TCR was sampled from a young woman who had recovered from COVID-19. The rearrangement links TRBV10-3 to TRBJ1-5; D is unresolved. The sample comprised PBMCs or T cells enriched from blood (not recorded which). The CDR3 here is CAISDSPTARDNQPQHF. Written as DNA, the CDR3 is TGTGCCATCAGTGATAGTCCCACCGCACGAGACAATCAGCCCCAGCATTTT.